A selection of T cell receptor beta chains follows, all from one sample in a study of blood T cells in healthy people across ages. TCRdb passed the 5' RACE reads through MiXCR, listing each CDR3 protein once. Among 750,000 to 950,000 distinct CDR3 sequences listed, around 25% were seen once. The data also belong to a second study, concerning T cells of mothers and their children.

Sequencing was performed on blood. Source of these receptors: a boy aged 10-17 years in good health. CDR3s include the opening cysteine and the closing phenylalanine or tryptophan. The D gene is left open where the match is weak. Size is stated for part of the rows, as once, few or many counts, or as a class when the clone is expanded.

length: 13
size: few
J: TRBJ2-7
D: -
V: TRBV30
DNA: TGTGCCTGGGGCAACGGAGGGGCGTACGAGCAGTACTTC
CDR3: CAWGNGGAYEQYF

length: 17
size: few
J: TRBJ2-6
D: -
V: TRBV18
DNA: TGTGCCAGCTCACAGTCCCAGGCCGGCTCTGGGGCCAACGTCCTGACTTTC
CDR3: CASSQSQAGSGANVLTF

length: 16
size: once
J: TRBJ2-4
D: TRBD2
V: TRBV5-1
DNA: TGCGCCAGCAGCCGGACTAGCGGGGCGGCCAAAAACATTCAGTACTTC
CDR3: CASSRTSGAAKNIQYF

length: 14
size: -
J: TRBJ2-5
D: -
V: TRBV5-1
DNA: TGCGCCAGCAGCTTGATGGGGGACCAAGAGACCCAGTACTTC
CDR3: CASSLMGDQETQYF

length: 16
size: -
J: TRBJ1-5
D: TRBD1
V: TRBV12-3/TRBV12-4
DNA: TGTGCCAGCAGCCAGACAGGGTTGGGGGCCAATCAGCCCCAGCATTTT
CDR3: CASSQTGLGANQPQHF

length: 20
size: -
J: TRBJ1-5
D: TRBD1
V: TRBV2
DNA: TGTGCCAGCAGTGAAGGACTGGGACAGGGGGCGCCTAGAAGCAATCAGCCCCAGCATTTT
CDR3: CASSEGLGQGAPRSNQPQHF

length: 14
size: -
J: TRBJ2-1
D: -
V: TRBV29-1
DNA: TGCAGCCCTGAGAGGGGCAGGGCTTACAATGAGCAGTTCTTC
CDR3: CSPERGRAYNEQFF

length: 16
size: -
J: TRBJ2-5
D: TRBD2
V: TRBV20-1
DNA: TGCAGTGCTAGACCCCAGATAGCGGGGCGGGGAGAGACCCAGTACTTC
CDR3: CSARPQIAGRGETQYF

length: 14
size: -
J: TRBJ2-3
D: -
V: TRBV7-3
DNA: TGTGCCAGCACCCCGGGACCAAGCACAGATACGCAGTATTTT
CDR3: CASTPGPSTDTQYF

length: 15
size: -
J: TRBJ1-6
D: -
V: TRBV5-1
DNA: TGCGCCAGCAGCCCGAGAGGGTCCCATAATTCACCCCTCCACTTT
CDR3: CASSPRGSHNSPLHF

length: 16
size: few
J: TRBJ2-1
D: TRBD2
V: TRBV10-3
DNA: TGTGCCATCAGTGGACTAGCGGGGGGCCTACGAGGGGAGCAGTTCTTC
CDR3: CAISGLAGGLRGEQFF

length: 17
size: -
J: TRBJ1-4
D: TRBD1
V: TRBV5-5
DNA: TGTGCCAGCAGCTGGCCCGGGACAGGGGGCCCTGTTGAAAAACTGTTTTTT
CDR3: CASSWPGTGGPVEKLFF

length: 16
size: -
J: TRBJ2-1
D: TRBD1
V: TRBV7-3
DNA: TGTGCCAGCAGCATCAATCAGGGGGCCCGGTTCAATGAGCAGTTCTTC
CDR3: CASSINQGARFNEQFF

length: 16
size: few
J: TRBJ2-1
D: -
V: TRBV18
DNA: TGTGCCAGCAGCGGACAGCTGCCAGGGGAATACAATGAGCAGTTCTTC
CDR3: CASSGQLPGEYNEQFF

length: 14
size: -
J: TRBJ1-2
D: -
V: TRBV29-1
DNA: TGCAGCGTGGGGGGACGACAGGAGGGCTATGGCTACACCTTC
CDR3: CSVGGRQEGYGYTF

length: 15
size: few
J: TRBJ2-5
D: -
V: TRBV4-1
DNA: TGCGCCAGCAGCCAAGATGGCCAGGCCAGGGAGACCCAGTACTTC
CDR3: CASSQDGQARETQYF

length: 15
size: -
J: TRBJ1-5
D: -
V: TRBV18
DNA: TGTGCCAGCTCACAAGAACAGGGACACAATCAGCCCCAGCATTTT
CDR3: CASSQEQGHNQPQHF

length: 14
size: -
J: TRBJ1-1
D: -
V: TRBV28
DNA: TGTGCCAGTGGGTCGGGGACACCAAAAACTGAAGCTTTCTTT
CDR3: CASGSGTPKTEAFF

length: 13
size: -
J: TRBJ1-4
D: -
V: TRBV10-1
DNA: TGCGCCAGCAGTGAGTCTCCGGCAGGCCGGAGGTTTTTT
CDR3: CASSESPAGRRFF

length: 16
size: -
J: TRBJ2-3
D: -
V: TRBV9
DNA: TGTGCCAGCAGCGTGGATCTAGCTCGAGCGACAGATACGCAGTATTTT
CDR3: CASSVDLARATDTQYF

length: 14
size: -
J: TRBJ2-7
D: TRBD2
V: TRBV20-1
DNA: TGCAGTGCTAGCTCTAGCGGGGTAACCTACGAGCAGTACTTC
CDR3: CSASSSGVTYEQYF

length: 14
size: -
J: TRBJ2-7
D: -
V: TRBV2
DNA: TGTGCCAGCAGTGAAGCTCGCGGTTCCTACGAGCAGTACTTC
CDR3: CASSEARGSYEQYF

length: 16
size: few
J: TRBJ1-2
D: -
V: TRBV29-1
DNA: TGCAGCGTTGTTATCGCAGGGGCCTCTGAAGGGTATGGCTACACCTTC
CDR3: CSVVIAGASEGYGYTF

length: 16
size: -
J: TRBJ1-2
D: -
V: TRBV2
DNA: TGTGCCAGCAGTGTTGGTCTAGATGGACGGAGCTATGGCTACACCTTC
CDR3: CASSVGLDGRSYGYTF

length: 20
size: few
J: TRBJ2-1
D: TRBD2
V: TRBV7-2
DNA: TGTGCCAGCAGCTTAGGGGGACTAGCGGGAGGGGGGGCCTCCTACAATGAGCAGTTCTTC
CDR3: CASSLGGLAGGGASYNEQFF

length: 14
size: -
J: TRBJ2-5
D: -
V: TRBV10-1
DNA: TGCGCCAGCAGTGAGTCCCCGGGGGTGGAGACCCAGTACTTC
CDR3: CASSESPGVETQYF

length: 16
size: -
J: TRBJ2-5
D: -
V: TRBV27
DNA: TGTGCCAGCAGTTTGTTTGGCGGGGGCCTCCAAGAGACCCAGTACTTC
CDR3: CASSLFGGGLQETQYF

length: 14
size: few
J: TRBJ2-1
D: TRBD2
V: TRBV20-1
DNA: TGCAGTGCCCGGGCGGGGGGGTCCTACAATGAGCAGTTCTTC
CDR3: CSARAGGSYNEQFF

length: 13
size: few
J: TRBJ2-1
D: -
V: TRBV3-1
DNA: TGTGCCAGCAGCCAAGATCAGGCTCACCAGCAGTTCTTC
CDR3: CASSQDQAHQQFF

length: 16
size: -
J: TRBJ2-5
D: TRBD2
V: TRBV6-5
DNA: TGTGCCAGCAGTTATTCGCCTAGCGGAAATAAAGAGACCCAGTACTTC
CDR3: CASSYSPSGNKETQYF

length: 15
size: -
J: TRBJ2-3
D: TRBD1
V: TRBV7-9
DNA: TGTGCCAGCACCTTCCGGGACAGGATCACAGATACGCAGTATTTT
CDR3: CASTFRDRITDTQYF

length: 13
size: few
J: TRBJ1-1
D: TRBD1
V: TRBV6-5
DNA: TGTGCCAGCAGTACACAGGGGGCAGGTGAAGCTTTCTTT
CDR3: CASSTQGAGEAFF

length: 16
size: -
J: TRBJ2-1
D: -
V: TRBV6-1
DNA: TGTGCCAGCAGCAGGACCCCTCAGGTGGACTACAATGAGCAGTTCTTC
CDR3: CASSRTPQVDYNEQFF

length: 16
size: -
J: TRBJ2-1
D: TRBD2
V: TRBV6-1
DNA: TGTGCCAGCAGTCCCGTGGGACTAGCGGGGGGCAATGAGCAGTTCTTC
CDR3: CASSPVGLAGGNEQFF

length: 14
size: -
J: TRBJ2-3
D: -
V: TRBV2
DNA: TGTGCCACCTCCTTCCAGGGGGGGACAGATACGCAGTATTTT
CDR3: CATSFQGGTDTQYF

length: 16
size: few
J: TRBJ1-2
D: -
V: TRBV10-3
DNA: TGTGCCATCAGTGGGTCGTTGGGGAGGCGCGGCTATGGCTACACCTTC
CDR3: CAISGSLGRRGYGYTF

length: 14
size: once
J: TRBJ2-5
D: -
V: TRBV5-1
DNA: TGCGCCAGCAGCCCTTGGGGGGTGGCCTACGACCAGTACTTC
CDR3: CASSPWGVAYDQYF

length: 15
size: -
J: TRBJ2-7
D: -
V: TRBV15
DNA: TGTGCCACCAGCAGAGATCACGAGGGAGCTTACGAGCAGTACTTC
CDR3: CATSRDHEGAYEQYF

length: 17
size: -
J: TRBJ2-5
D: -
V: TRBV10-3
DNA: TGTGCCATCAGTGCGGGCACCGACGGTTTCTTTCCTGAGACCCAGTACTTC
CDR3: CAISAGTDGFFPETQYF

length: 15
size: -
J: TRBJ2-5
D: TRBD2
V: TRBV2
DNA: TGTGCCAGCAAAGGTAGCGGGGGAGAACAAGAGACCCAGTACTTC
CDR3: CASKGSGGEQETQYF

length: 14
size: few
J: TRBJ2-1
D: -
V: TRBV4-2
DNA: TGTGCCAGCAGCCCGCGAGGGGTCCCCAATGAGCAGTTCTTC
CDR3: CASSPRGVPNEQFF